These 21 T cell receptor beta chains share one sample of origin, sequenced in a study of blood T cell repertoires in COVID-19 (dated by TCRdb to about 2020). Libraries came from the immunoSEQ multiplex PCR assay. Held by TCRdb, this immuneACCESS table contains in-frame sequences only and omits some clones. Under half of the omission traces to an unresolved V gene where checked; the cause of the rest is unknown. The sample table holds about 58,000 clones, of which about 78% were seen once. Jointly, the top ten make up 4.5% to 6% of the sample. The specimen was peripheral blood. The source of these receptors is a human donor in a cohort sampled during active COVID-19.

The V call is TRBV19, the J call TRBJ2-7, with D maybe TRBD2 (6 bases). CDR1 is LNHDA, CDR2 SQIVND, per germline (reference sequence). Trimming removed 5 bases at V and 10 bases at J, with 18 bases between. The CDR3 runs to 13 residues. The CDR3 region has the DNA TGTGCCAGTAGTTCCAACCCGGGCGGGGACCAGTACTTC. Protein product: CASSSNPGGDQYF.

The chain couples TRBV11-2 to TRBJ1-2, with 8 bases fitting TRBD1. Germline loops: CDR1 SGHAT, CDR2 FQNNGV. Losses at the gene ends were 0 bases for V and 4 bases for J; bases not matched to a gene: 10. This CDR3 comprises 17 residues. The CDR3 reads CASSLDPQGAQSYGYTF. CDR3 DNA sequence: TGTGCCAGCAGCTTAGATCCCCAGGGGGCGCAGAGCTATGGCTACACCTTC.

The chain employs TRBV7-6 and TRBJ2-7, with D unclear. Trimming stripped 5 bases from V and 6 bases from J, with 14 bases between. The CDR3 length is 13 residues. The germline V gene has CDR1 SGHVS and CDR2 FNYEAQ. CDR3 sequence reads: CASSPTHFSEQYF. The CDR3 DNA reads as TGTGCCAGCAGCCCAACGCACTTTAGCGAGCAGTACTTC.

The chain combines TRBV9 with TRBJ1-3; D remains ambiguous. Per the germline V gene, CDR1 is SGDLS and CDR2 is YYNGEE. This CDR3 region has 15 residues. V was shortened by 0 bases and J by 3 bases, with 10 bases between the two germline ends. For the CDR3, the DNA is TGTGCCAGCAGCGTAGGTATGGGGAGTGGAAACACCATATATTTT. Translation gives CASSVGMGSGNTIYF.

This clone has only a few counts. This chain joins TRBV12-5 and TRBJ2-7, with 7 nucleotides matching TRBD1. After removal of 6 bases from V and 4 bases from J, the junction contained 9 bases not matched to a gene. CDR1 and CDR2 from the germline V gene are LGHNT and FRNRAP. There are 14 residues in the CDR3. The CDR3, as DNA: TGTGCTAGTGGGAGGGACAGAGACCCTTACGAGCAGTACTTC. It translates to CASGRDRDPYEQYF.

V is TRBV30 and J is TRBJ1-1; 7 bases line up with TRBD1. This CDR3 has 18 amino acids. V lost 4 bases, J lost 3 bases, and 20 bases stayed unmatched. CDR1 and CDR2 (germline): GTSNPN, SVGIG (reference sequence). The CDR3 DNA reads as TGTGCCTGGACCCGATCCCCTCTTGACAGGGAGCGGGACACTGAAGCTTTCTTT. This translates into CAWTRSPLDRERDTEAFF.

This clone was recorded a few times. This chain links TRBV7-2 with TRBJ2-7; 7 bases are shared with TRBD2. The CDR3 covers 14 residues. The germline V gene has CDR1 SGHTA and CDR2 FQGNSA. V shed 3 bases and J 3 bases; nucleotides not matched to a gene: 5. The DNA for the CDR3 is TGTGCCAGCAGCTTCAACCGGGAGGACTACGAGCAGTACTTC. Amino acids: CASSFNREDYEQYF.

Note on this clone: The same CDR3 is also encoded by other DNA sequences in this sample. The J gene is TRBJ2-7, the V gene TRBV7-9; D is possibly TRBD2 (6 bases). Looked up from germline, CDR1 is SEHNR and CDR2 is FQNEAQ (reference sequence). V gave up 5 bases and J gave up 2 bases, with 19 bases separating them. The CDR3 covers 16 residues. The CDR3: CASSPRGTGVTYEQYF. The DNA of the CDR3 is TGTGCCAGCAGCCCACGAGGCACGGGGGTCACCTACGAGCAGTACTTC.

The V call is TRBV5-1, the J call TRBJ2-7; 7 positions match TRBD2. V gave up 7 bases and J gave up 2 bases; unmatched junction bases: 9. CDR1 SGHRS and CDR2 YFSETQ come from the germline V gene. The CDR3 covers 14 residues. CDR3 sequence: CASGRVAGPYEQYF. The CDR3 region has the DNA TGCGCCAGCGGTCGGGTAGCGGGCCCCTACGAGCAGTACTTC.

This rearrangement joins TRBV18 to TRBJ1-1, with D tentatively TRBD1 (5 bases). Trimming shortened V by 3 bases and J by 3 bases, and 11 bases separated the two germline ends. Germline CDR1 reads KGHSH; CDR2 reads LQKENI. This CDR3 region has 14 residues. CDR3 amino acids: CASSPLGGDTEAFF. For the CDR3, the DNA is TGTGCCAGCTCACCTCTCGGGGGGGACACTGAAGCTTTCTTT.

The chain links TRBV11-2 to TRBJ1-1; D is uncertain. The length of the CDR3 is 16 residues. Deletions cut 0 bases from V and 2 bases from J, with 13 bases between. Germline-derived CDR1 and CDR2 are SGHAT and FQNNGV. Here the CDR3 DNA reads TGTGCCAGCAGCTTAGATTATGGACGGGAAAACACTGAAGCTTTCTTT. It translates to CASSLDYGRENTEAFF. The full variable domain, rest sourced from reference TRBV11-2 and TRBJ1-1, is EAGVAQSPRYKIIEKRQSVAFWCNPISGHATLYWYQQILGQGPKLLIQFQNNGVVDDSQLPKDRFSAERLKGVDSTLKIQPAKLEDSAVYLCASSLDYGRENTEAFFGQGTRLTVV.

The rearrangement joins TRBV6-2 or TRBV6-3 to TRBJ2-7; D remains ambiguous. The CDR3 loop spans 13 amino acids. V was clipped by 5 bases and J by 4 bases, with 12 bases between them. The germline V gene encodes CDR1 MNHEY and CDR2 SVGEGT. The CDR3 DNA reads as TGTGCCAGCAGTACATCTCCGCGGTACGAGCAGTACTTC. Amino acid sequence: CASSTSPRYEQYF.

This clone was detected once. The chain combines TRBV6-5 with TRBJ1-4, with TRBD1 matching over 7 bases. Unmatched junction bases numbered 7, after V lost 4 bases and J lost 8 bases. The germline CDR1 and CDR2 sequences are MNHEY and SVGAGI. The length of the CDR3 is 14 residues. The CDR3 nucleotides read TGTGCCAGCAGTTTCGACAGGGTGGAGGAAAAACTGTTTTTT. Residues: CASSFDRVEEKLFF.

The chain employs TRBV5-6 and TRBJ2-3, with TRBD1 matching over 10 bases. The CDR3 covers 16 residues. V dropped 5 bases and J dropped 7; count of bases not matched to a gene: 13. CDR1 and CDR2 from the germline V gene are SGHDT and YYEEEE. The chain's CDR3 is CASRLTGQGPANTQYF. In nucleotides, the CDR3 is TGTGCCAGCAGGCTTACGGGACAGGGGCCCGCCAATACGCAGTATTTT.

This rearrangement joins TRBV27 to TRBJ1-6, with D perhaps TRBD1 (5 bases). V was pared by 5 bases and J by 8 bases, with 19 bases between. The CDR3 spans 16 residues. Germline CDR1 reads MNHEY; CDR2 reads SMNVEV (reference sequence). The CDR3 DNA follows: TGTGCCAGCAGTGCCGCCGGGGGAACCCGATATTCACCCCTCCACTTT. Translation: CASSAAGGTRYSPLHF.

The gene calls are TRBV19 and TRBJ2-7; 9 bases are shared with TRBD2. This CDR3 is built from 15 residues. The trim removed 3 bases at V and 3 bases at J, leaving 6 bases unmatched. Germline V gene sequence: CDR1 LNHDA, CDR2 SQIVND (reference sequence). CDR3: CASSIGLAGLYEQYF. DNA of the CDR3: TGTGCCAGTAGTATTGGGCTAGCGGGGCTCTACGAGCAGTACTTC.

The chain recombines TRBV4-2 with TRBJ2-7; the D gene is possibly TRBD1 (6 bases). CDR1 LGHNA and CDR2 YNFKEQ come from the germline V gene. The CDR3 runs to 14 residues. V was pared by 1 base and J by 2 bases, with 9 bases between. The CDR3 DNA follows: TGTGCCAGCAGCCAAGCAGGGGAGACCTACGAGCAGTACTTC. It is translated as CASSQAGETYEQYF.

The CDR3 reads CARENTNYGYTF. In nucleotides, the CDR3 is TGTGCCAGGGAGAACACTAACTATGGCTACACCTTC. The chain has TRBV2 and TRBJ1-2; no clear D gene. CDR3 size: 12 residues. CDR1 and CDR2 from the germline V gene are SNHLY and FYNNEI. The V gene lost 9 bases and the J gene lost 0 bases, with 8 bases spanning the gap. Complete variable domain (other parts from reference TRBV2 and TRBJ1-2): EPEVTQTPSHQVTQMGQEVILRCVPISNHLYFYWYRQILGQKVEFLVSFYNNEISEKSEIFDDQFSVERPDGSNFTLKIRSTKLEDSAMYFCARENTNYGYTFGSGTRLTVV.

The J gene is TRBJ2-7, the V gene TRBV27; TRBD2 might be the D (6 bases). V was trimmed by 4 bases and J by 4 bases, leaving 14 bases between them. Germline V gene lookup returns CDR1 MNHEY and CDR2 SMNVEV (reference sequence). This CDR3 spans 14 amino acids. DNA for the CDR3: TGTGCCAGCAGTTCCGGGGCTGGGACTTACGAGCAGTACTTC. Its translation is CASSSGAGTYEQYF.

This clone was seen a handful of times. This sequence joins TRBV7-6 and TRBJ1-1, with a possible D match to TRBD1 (5 bases). V was trimmed by 1 base and J by 5 bases, leaving 11 bases between them. The CDR3 length is 14 residues. Germline V lookup: CDR1 SGHVS, CDR2 FNYEAQ. The CDR3 nucleotides read TGTGCCAGCAGCTTAGTGGTGGAGGGGACTGAAGCTTTCTTT. Translation: CASSLVVEGTEAFF.

The rearrangement joins TRBV5-6 to TRBJ1-5; 8 nucleotides match TRBD1. The CDR3 consists of 14 residues. The germline V gene has CDR1 SGHDT and CDR2 YYEEEE. V was clipped by 4 bases and J by 7 bases; unmatched bases: 7. The CDR3 reads CASSLQGAQQPQHF. As DNA, the CDR3 is TGTGCCAGCAGCCTGCAGGGGGCGCAACAGCCCCAGCATTTT.